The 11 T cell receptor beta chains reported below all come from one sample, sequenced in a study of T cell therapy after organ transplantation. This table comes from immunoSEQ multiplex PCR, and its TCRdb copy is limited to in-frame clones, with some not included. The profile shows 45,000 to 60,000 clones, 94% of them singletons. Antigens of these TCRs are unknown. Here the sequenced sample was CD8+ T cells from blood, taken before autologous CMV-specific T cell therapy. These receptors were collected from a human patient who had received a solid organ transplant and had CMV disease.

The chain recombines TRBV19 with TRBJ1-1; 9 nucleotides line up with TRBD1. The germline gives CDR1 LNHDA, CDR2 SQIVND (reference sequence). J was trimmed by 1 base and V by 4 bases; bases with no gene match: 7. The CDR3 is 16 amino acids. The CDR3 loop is CASSTRQGGRNTEAFF. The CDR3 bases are TGTGCCAGTAGTACCCGACAGGGGGGAAGGAACACTGAAGCTTTCTTT. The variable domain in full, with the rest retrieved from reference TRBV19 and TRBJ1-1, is DGGITQSPKYLFRKEGQNVTLSCEQNLNHDAMYWYRQDPGQGLRLIYYSQIVNDFQKGDIAEGYSVSREKKESFPLTVTSAQKNPTAFYLCASSTRQGGRNTEAFFGQGTRLTVV.

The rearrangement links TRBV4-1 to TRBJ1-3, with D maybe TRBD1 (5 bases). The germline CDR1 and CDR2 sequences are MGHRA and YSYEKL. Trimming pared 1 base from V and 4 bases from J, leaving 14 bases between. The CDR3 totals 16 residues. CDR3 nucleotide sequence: TGCGCCAGCAGCCAAGTCACGGGGCCTTCCGGAAACACCATATATTTT. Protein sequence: CASSQVTGPSGNTIYF.

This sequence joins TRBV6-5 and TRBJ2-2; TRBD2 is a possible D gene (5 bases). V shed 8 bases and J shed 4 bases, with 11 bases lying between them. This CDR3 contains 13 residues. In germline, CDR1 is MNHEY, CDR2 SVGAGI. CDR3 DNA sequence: TGTGCCAGCGGTTTGGCGGGCACCGGGGAGCTGTTTTTT. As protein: CASGLAGTGELFF.

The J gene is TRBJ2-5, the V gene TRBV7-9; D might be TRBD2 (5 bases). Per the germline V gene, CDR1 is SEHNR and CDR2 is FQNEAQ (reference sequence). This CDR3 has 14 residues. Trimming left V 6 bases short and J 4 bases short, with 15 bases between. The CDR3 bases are TGTGCCAGCAGTTCCCCGGGAAGAGGAGAGACCCAGTACTTC. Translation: CASSSPGRGETQYF.

The CDR3 is CASTPKPYYEQYF. CDR3 in DNA: TGTGCCAGCACCCCAAAGCCCTACTACGAGCAGTACTTC. The chain has TRBV27 and TRBJ2-7; D is undetermined. This CDR3 spans 13 amino acids. V lost 7 bases and J lost 3, with 13 bases in between. Germline V gene data show CDR1 as MNHEY and CDR2 as SMNVEV (reference sequence).

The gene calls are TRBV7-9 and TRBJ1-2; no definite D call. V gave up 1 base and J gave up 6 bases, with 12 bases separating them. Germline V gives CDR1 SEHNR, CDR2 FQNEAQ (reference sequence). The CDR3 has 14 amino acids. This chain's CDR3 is CASSLGRGWDGYTF. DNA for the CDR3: TGTGCCAGCAGCTTAGGTCGCGGCTGGGATGGCTACACCTTC. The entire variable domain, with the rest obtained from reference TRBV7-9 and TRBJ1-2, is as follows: DTGVSQNPRHKITKRGQNVTFRCDPISEHNRLYWYRQTLGQGPEFLTYFQNEAQLEKSRLLSDRFSAERPKGSFSTLEIQRTEQGDSAMYLCASSLGRGWDGYTFGSGTRLTVV.

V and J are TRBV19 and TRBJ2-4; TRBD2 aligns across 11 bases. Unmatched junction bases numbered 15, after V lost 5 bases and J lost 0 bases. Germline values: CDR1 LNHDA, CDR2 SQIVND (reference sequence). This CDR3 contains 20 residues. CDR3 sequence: CASSPRLAGKGASAKNIQYF. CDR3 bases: TGTGCCAGTAGTCCTAGACTAGCGGGAAAGGGGGCCTCAGCCAAAAACATTCAGTACTTC. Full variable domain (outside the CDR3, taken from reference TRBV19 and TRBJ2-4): DGGITQSPKYLFRKEGQNVTLSCEQNLNHDAMYWYRQDPGQGLRLIYYSQIVNDFQKGDIAEGYSVSREKKESFPLTVTSAQKNPTAFYLCASSPRLAGKGASAKNIQYFGAGTRLSVL.

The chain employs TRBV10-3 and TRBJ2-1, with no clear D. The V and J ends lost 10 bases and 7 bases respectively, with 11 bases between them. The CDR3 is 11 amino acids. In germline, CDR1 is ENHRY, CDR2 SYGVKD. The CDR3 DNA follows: TGTGCCACCCTGGTATCGAATGAGCAGTTCTTC. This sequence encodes CATLVSNEQFF.

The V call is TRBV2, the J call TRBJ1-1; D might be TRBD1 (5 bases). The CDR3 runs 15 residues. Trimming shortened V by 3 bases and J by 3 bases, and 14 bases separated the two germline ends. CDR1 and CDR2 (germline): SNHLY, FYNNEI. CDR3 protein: CASSDGAGGHTEAFF. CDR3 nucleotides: TGTGCCAGCAGTGATGGGGCAGGCGGGCACACTGAAGCTTTCTTT.

The CDR3 loop is CSVEDPGTAYEQYF. The CDR3 DNA reads TGCAGCGTTGAAGATCCCGGGACAGCCTACGAGCAGTACTTC. The chain links TRBV29-1 to TRBJ2-7, with TRBD1 matching over 7 bases. CDR3 size: 14 residues. Germline V gene sequence: CDR1 SQVTM, CDR2 ANQGSEA. Trimming took 0 bases from V and 2 from J; bases not matched to a gene: 4.

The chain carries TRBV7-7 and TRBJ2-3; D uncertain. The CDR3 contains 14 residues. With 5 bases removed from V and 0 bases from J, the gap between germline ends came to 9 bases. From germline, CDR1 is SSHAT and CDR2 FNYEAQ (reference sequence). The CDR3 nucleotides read TGTGCCAGCAGCAATCTGGCTAGCACAGATACGCAGTATTTT. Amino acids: CASSNLASTDTQYF.